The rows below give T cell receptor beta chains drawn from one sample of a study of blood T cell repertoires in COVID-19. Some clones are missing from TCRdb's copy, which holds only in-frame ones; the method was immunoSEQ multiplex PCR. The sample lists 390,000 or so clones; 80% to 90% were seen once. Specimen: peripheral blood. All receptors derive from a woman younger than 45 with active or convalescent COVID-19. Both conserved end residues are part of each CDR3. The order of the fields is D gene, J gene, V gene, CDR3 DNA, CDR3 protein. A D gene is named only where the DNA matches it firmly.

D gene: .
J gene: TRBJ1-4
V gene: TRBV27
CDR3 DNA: TGTGCCAGCAGTTTAATATGGAGGGAAAATGAAAAACTGTTTTTT
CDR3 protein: CASSLIWRENEKLFF

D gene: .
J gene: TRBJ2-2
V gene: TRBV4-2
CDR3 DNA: TGTGCCAGCAGCCAAGAAGCAAGGGAGGTTACCGGGGAGCTGTTTTTT
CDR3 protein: CASSQEAREVTGELFF

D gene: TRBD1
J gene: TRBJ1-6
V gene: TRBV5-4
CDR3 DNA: TGTGCCAGCAGCACGGGACAGGGTAACTCACCCCTCCACTTT
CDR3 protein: CASSTGQGNSPLHF

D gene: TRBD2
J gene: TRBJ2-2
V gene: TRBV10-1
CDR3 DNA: TGCGCCAGCAGTGACGGCGGGAGATCGGACACCGGGGAGCTGTTTTTT
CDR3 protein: CASSDGGRSDTGELFF

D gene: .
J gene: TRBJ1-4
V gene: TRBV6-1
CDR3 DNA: TGTGCCAGCAGTGAAGGGGAGGGGGGGCATGAAAAACTGTTTTTT
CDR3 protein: CASSEGEGGHEKLFF

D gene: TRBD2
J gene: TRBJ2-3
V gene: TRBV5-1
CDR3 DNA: TGCGCCAGCAGTACGACTAGCGGGTTCACAGATACGCAGTATTTT
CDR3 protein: CASSTTSGFTDTQYF

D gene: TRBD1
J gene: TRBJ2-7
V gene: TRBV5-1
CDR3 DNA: TGCGCCAGCAGCTACGCCACAGGGGTTGAGCAGTACTTC
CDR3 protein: CASSYATGVEQYF

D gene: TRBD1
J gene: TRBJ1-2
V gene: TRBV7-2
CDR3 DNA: TGTGCCAGCAGCTCAAGACAGGGGGCGCTTGGCTACACCTTC
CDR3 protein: CASSSRQGALGYTF

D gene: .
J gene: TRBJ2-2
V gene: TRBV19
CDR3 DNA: TGTGCCAGTAGTATACCCGGGAGTGCGAACACCGGGGAGCTGTTTTTT
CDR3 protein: CASSIPGSANTGELFF

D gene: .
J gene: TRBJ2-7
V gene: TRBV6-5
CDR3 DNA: TGTGCCAGCAGAGGAGGACGTCTCCTGAACTACGAGCAGTACTTC
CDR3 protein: CASRGGRLLNYEQYF

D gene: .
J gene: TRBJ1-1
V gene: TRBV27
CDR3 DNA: TGTGCCAGCCACTGGGGGGGGGCGCCGAACACTGAAGCTTTCTTT
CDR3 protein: CASHWGGAPNTEAFF

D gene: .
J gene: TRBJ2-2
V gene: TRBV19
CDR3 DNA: TGTGCCAGTAAGGTCCTCGAGACGGCGGGATCCGGGGAGCTGTTTTTT
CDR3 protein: CASKVLETAGSGELFF

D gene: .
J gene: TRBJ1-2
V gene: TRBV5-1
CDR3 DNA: TGCGCCAGCAGCCCGGGACAACCTAACTATGGCTACACCTTC
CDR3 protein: CASSPGQPNYGYTF